This record covers a single T cell receptor beta chain. Its target is not known. The data were produced by immunoSEQ multiplex PCR, yet TCRdb's version contains in-frame clones alone and is incomplete. The repertoire holds about 1 million clones, with more than 60% as singletons. This specimen belongs to a study of shared clonotypes between healthy human individuals. Study-level background: CD8 memory received one plate per donor, CD8 naive two, CD4 memory three and CD4 naive three. Overall study results and limits: Among the subsets, naive ones generally showed larger estimated richness than memory ones.

Negatively enriched CD4+ T cells were divided by CD45RA into naive and memory. Trimming took 2 bases from V and 8 from J, leaving 18 bases between them. CDR3 length: 15 residues. CDR1 MDHEN and CDR2 SYDVKM come from the germline V gene. The sequenced material came from memory CD4+ T cells sorted from blood. Subset denoted: CD45RA-negative fraction. The receptor's source is a man younger than 35 in good health. V and J are TRBV28 and TRBJ1-2; D is possibly TRBD1 (5 bases). The CDR3 DNA follows: TGTGCCAGCAGTTTAAGGTCACAAGGGGCAGGGGGCTACACCTTC. It translates to CASSLRSQGAGGYTF.